This note documents a single T cell receptor (beta chain) sequence. Antigen: not known. This specimen belongs to a study of shared clonotypes between healthy human individuals. Libraries were prepared by immunoSEQ multiplex PCR; TCRdb keeps only in-frame clonotypes and omits some of them. The repertoire holds approximately 2.3 million clones, with approximately 95% as singletons. Findings of the study overall: Clonotype sharing across several donors was observed for roughly 5% of naive CD4 clonotypes. Rarefaction demonstrated incomplete sorted-subset sequencing despite large depth.

Per germline, CDR1 MNHNS and CDR2 SASEGT. The V gene lost 8 bases and the J gene lost 0 bases, with 10 bases spanning the gap. This CDR3 region has 13 residues. This receptor was obtained from a man between 18 and 29 years old in good health. Some clones in this sample may be carry-over from other donors' samples. The chain links TRBV6-1 to TRBJ1-1; D is unresolved. The sequencing sample was made of naive CD4+ T cells from PBMCs. Subset described: CD45RA+ positively selected. The CDR3 is CASQRTVNTEAFF. In nucleotides, the CDR3 is TGTGCCAGCCAAAGGACGGTGAACACTGAAGCTTTCTTT.